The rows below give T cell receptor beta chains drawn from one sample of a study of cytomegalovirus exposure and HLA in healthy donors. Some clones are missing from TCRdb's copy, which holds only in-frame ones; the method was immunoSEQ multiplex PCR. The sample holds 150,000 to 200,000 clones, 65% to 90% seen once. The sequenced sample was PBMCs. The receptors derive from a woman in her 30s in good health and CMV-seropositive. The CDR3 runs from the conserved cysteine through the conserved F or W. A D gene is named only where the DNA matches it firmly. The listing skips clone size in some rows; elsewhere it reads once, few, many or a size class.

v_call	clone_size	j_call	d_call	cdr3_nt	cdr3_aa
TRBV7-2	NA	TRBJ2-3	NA	TGTGCCAGCAGCTTATCAACTAGCTTCGCAGATACGCAGTATTTT	CASSLSTSFADTQYF
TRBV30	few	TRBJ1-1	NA	TGTGCCTGGAGATCTCGTTCCACTGAAGCTTTCTTT	CAWRSRSTEAFF
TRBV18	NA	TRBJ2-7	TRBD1	TGTGCCAGCTCACCAGGGACAGGGGTGCACGAGCAGTACTTC	CASSPGTGVHEQYF
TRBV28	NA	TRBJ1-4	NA	TGTGCCACGGAGGAGGGGTTGGGCCTGTTTTTT	CATEEGLGLFF
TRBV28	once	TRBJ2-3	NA	TGTGCCAGCAGTTTCCTCCAAGGGGCGGATACGCAGTATTTT	CASSFLQGADTQYF
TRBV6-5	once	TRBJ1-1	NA	TGTGCCAGCAGTCTCTTTGGAGGTAACACTGAAGCTTTCTTT	CASSLFGGNTEAFF
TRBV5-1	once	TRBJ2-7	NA	TGCGCCAGCAGCTCGGAGGTCCCTATCAACGAGCAGTACTTC	CASSSEVPINEQYF
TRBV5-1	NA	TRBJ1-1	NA	TGCGCCAGCAGCTTGGTGGCAGATGAAGCTTTCTTT	CASSLVADEAFF
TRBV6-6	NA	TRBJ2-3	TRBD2	TGTGCCAGCAGCCTCGTAGCGGGAGAACTCGCAGATACGCAGTATTTT	CASSLVAGELADTQYF
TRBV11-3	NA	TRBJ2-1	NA	TGTGCCAGCAGCTTAGGAGGTTACAATGAGCAGTTCTTC	CASSLGGYNEQFF
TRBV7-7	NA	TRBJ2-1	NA	TGTGCTAGCAGCAACGGACAGGGAGGGATCAATGAGCAGTTCTTC	CASSNGQGGINEQFF
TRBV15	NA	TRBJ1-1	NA	TGTGCCACCAGCAGAGATCAGAGCGGCACTGAAGCTTTCTTT	CATSRDQSGTEAFF
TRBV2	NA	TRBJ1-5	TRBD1	TGTGCCAGCAGCCCAGACAGGGTTCAGCCCCAGCATTTT	CASSPDRVQPQHF
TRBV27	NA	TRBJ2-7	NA	TGTGCCAGCAGCTCCTGGCAGATCCCCTACGAGCAGTACTTC	CASSSWQIPYEQYF
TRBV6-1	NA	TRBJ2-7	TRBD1	TGTGCCAGCAGTGAGAGGGACAGGGTAGCGTACGAGCAGTACTTC	CASSERDRVAYEQYF
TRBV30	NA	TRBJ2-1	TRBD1	TGTGCCGAGGGACAGGGGGCGGGAGAGCAGTTCTTC	CAEGQGAGEQFF
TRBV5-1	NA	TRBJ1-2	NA	TGCGCCAGCAGCTTGATACAGGAAAGTGGCTACACCTTC	CASSLIQESGYTF
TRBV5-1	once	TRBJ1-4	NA	TGCGCCAGCAGCTTGTACGGGGAGGAAAAACTGTTTTTT	CASSLYGEEKLFF
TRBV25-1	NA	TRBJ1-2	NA	TGTGCCAGCAGTGAAATAGGGGTTGGTGGCTACACCTTC	CASSEIGVGGYTF
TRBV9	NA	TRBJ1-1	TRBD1	TGTGCCAGCAGCCCGGGACAGATGAACACTGAAGCTTTCTTT	CASSPGQMNTEAFF
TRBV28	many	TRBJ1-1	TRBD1	TGTGCCAGCTCAACACCGGACAGGGAGGGAAAGAATGAAGCTTTCTTT	CASSTPDREGKNEAFF
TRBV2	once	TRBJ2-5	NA	TGTGCCAGCATGTTGACTATAGAAGAGACCCAGTACTTC	CASMLTIEETQYF
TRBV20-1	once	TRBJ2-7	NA	TGCAGTGGCCCCAGGTACGAGCAGTACTTC	CSGPRYEQYF